These T cell receptor beta chains were read from a single sample in a study of blood T cell repertoires in COVID-19. Measured with immunoSEQ multiplex PCR; TCRdb has only the in-frame clones, and not every one. Of nearly 350,000 clones listed, approximately 89% are singletons. The specimen was peripheral blood. The receptors shown here come from a woman aged 18-29 years who had recovered from COVID-19. Both conserved end residues are part of each CDR3. Fields, in order: D gene, J gene, clone size, V gene, CDR3 protein, CDR3 DNA. D genes are given only for firm matches. Part of the rows lack a size; the others show once, few, many or a class for expanded clones.

.	TRBJ1-3	few	TRBV4-3	CASSQDPPGAGNTIYF	TGCGCCAGCAGCCAAGATCCCCCGGGAGCTGGAAACACCATATATTTT
.	TRBJ1-5	.	TRBV19	CASSIDRILNQPQHF	TGTGCCAGTAGTATAGACCGCATTCTAAATCAGCCCCAGCATTTT
TRBD1	TRBJ2-1	.	TRBV7-2	CASSGRQGSALRGEQFF	TGTGCCAGCAGCGGACGACAGGGGTCTGCACTCAGGGGGGAGCAGTTCTTC
TRBD1	TRBJ2-2	.	TRBV9	CASRGLGNTGELFF	TGTGCCTCAAGGGGGCTGGGTAACACCGGGGAGCTGTTTTTT
.	TRBJ1-3	.	TRBV30	CAWGYRVIRNTIYF	TGTGCCTGGGGGTACAGGGTGATCAGAAACACCATATATTTT
TRBD2	TRBJ2-2	.	TRBV11-2	CASSLDSGIAGGPGTGELFF	TGTGCCAGCAGCTTAGATTCCGGAATAGCGGGAGGGCCGGGCACCGGGGAGCTGTTTTTT
.	TRBJ1-2	.	TRBV4-1	CASSQVQGQSYGYTF	TGCGCCAGCAGCCAAGTCCAGGGTCAATCCTATGGCTACACCTTC
TRBD2	TRBJ2-3	once	TRBV15	CATSRRTSGRDLDTQYF	TGTGCCACCAGCAGACGGACTAGCGGGAGGGACTTAGATACGCAGTATTTT
.	TRBJ1-5	.	TRBV4-3	CASSQEPNGDQPQHF	TGCGCCAGCAGCCAAGAACCGAACGGGGATCAGCCCCAGCATTTT
.	TRBJ2-5	.	TRBV7-9	CASSEGWVQETQYF	TGTGCCAGCAGTGAGGGCTGGGTCCAAGAGACCCAGTACTTC
.	TRBJ1-2	.	TRBV12-3/TRBV12-4	CASSYREGYGYTF	TGTGCCAGCAGTTACAGGGAAGGCTATGGCTACACCTTC
.	TRBJ2-1	.	TRBV27	CASIRMDEQFF	TGTGCCAGCATCAGGATGGATGAGCAGTTCTTC
.	TRBJ1-2	.	TRBV12-3/TRBV12-4	CASSFQGGYGYTF	TGTGCCAGCAGTTTTCAGGGAGGGTATGGCTACACCTTC
.	TRBJ2-6	.	TRBV11-3	CASSHAGSSGANVLTF	TGTGCCAGCAGCCACGCGGGCAGCTCTGGGGCCAACGTCCTGACTTTC
.	TRBJ1-6	.	TRBV2	CASSEARGSPLHF	TGTGCCAGCAGTGAAGCTCGGGGTTCACCCCTCCACTTT
.	TRBJ2-3	.	TRBV11-3	CASSLDGSADTQYF	TGTGCCAGCAGCTTAGATGGGAGCGCAGATACGCAGTATTTT
TRBD2	TRBJ2-3	.	TRBV5-6	CASSRGTSVPDTQYF	TGTGCCAGCAGCCGCGGGACTAGCGTACCAGATACGCAGTATTTT
.	TRBJ1-3	.	TRBV7-6	CASSPRRGQETGNTIYF	TGTGCCAGCAGCCCCCGGCGGGGGCAAGAAACTGGAAACACCATATATTTT
TRBD2	TRBJ2-1	.	TRBV11-2	CASSLEVLAGSAGYNEQFF	TGTGCCAGCAGCTTAGAGGTACTAGCGGGGTCAGCAGGCTACAATGAGCAGTTCTTC
TRBD1	TRBJ1-6	.	TRBV27	CASSSGTGANSPLHF	TGTGCCAGCAGCTCCGGGACAGGGGCCAATTCACCCCTCCACTTT
.	TRBJ2-3	few	TRBV11-3	CASSLGGSGADTQYF	TGTGCCAGCAGCTTAGGAGGGAGCGGCGCAGATACGCAGTATTTT
.	TRBJ1-1	.	TRBV6-5	CASSYSSSPAEAFF	TGTGCCAGCAGTTACTCCTCCAGTCCTGCTGAAGCTTTCTTT
.	TRBJ2-2	few	TRBV24-1	CATSDPTRGRPTGELFF	TGTGCCACCAGTGATCCTACGCGGGGCAGGCCAACGGGGGAGCTGTTTTTT
TRBD1	TRBJ1-1	.	TRBV11-2	CATRQGADTEAFF	TGTGCCACGAGACAGGGGGCTGACACTGAAGCTTTCTTT
.	TRBJ1-5	.	TRBV19	CASIERVDGNQPQHF	TGTGCCAGTATAGAGAGGGTGGATGGCAATCAGCCCCAGCATTTT
.	TRBJ2-6	.	TRBV9	CASSVVGGSGANVLTF	TGTGCCAGCAGCGTAGTCGGAGGGTCTGGGGCCAACGTCCTGACTTTC
TRBD1	TRBJ1-4	.	TRBV6-6	CASSYRGQGRAEKLFF	TGTGCCAGCAGTTACCGAGGACAGGGGAGAGCTGAAAAACTGTTTTTT
TRBD2	TRBJ2-1	.	TRBV3-1/TRBV3-2	CASSQSGIIYNEQFF	TGTGCCAGCAGCCAGAGCGGGATCATATACAATGAGCAGTTCTTC
.	TRBJ2-5	.	TRBV6-2/TRBV6-3	CASSSEYPETQYF	TGTGCCAGCAGTTCGGAGTATCCGGAGACCCAGTACTTC
.	TRBJ2-1	.	TRBV25-1	CASSEGGLSYNEQFF	TGTGCCAGCAGTGAAGGCGGCCTCTCCTACAATGAGCAGTTCTTC
.	TRBJ2-3	.	TRBV19	CASSIGVGTSTDTQYF	TGTGCCAGTAGTATAGGTGTTGGGACTAGCACAGATACGCAGTATTTT
TRBD1	TRBJ1-2	.	TRBV24-1	CATPRTGPSTEGYTF	TGTGCCACCCCCCGGACAGGGCCTAGTACGGAAGGCTACACCTTC
TRBD2	TRBJ2-1	.	TRBV30	CAWSVRASGHNEQFF	TGTGCCTGGAGTGTACGGGCTAGCGGTCACAATGAGCAGTTCTTC
.	TRBJ1-5	once	TRBV4-1	CASSQRITGLVGAYQPQHF	TGCGCCAGCAGCCAACGGATTACCGGCTTAGTGGGGGCATATCAGCCCCAGCATTTT
.	TRBJ2-1	.	TRBV6-5	CASSYGAGEGYNEQFF	TGTGCCAGCAGTTACGGGGCCGGAGAAGGCTACAATGAGCAGTTCTTC
TRBD2	TRBJ2-1	.	TRBV5-1	CASSLEGGRVDEQFF	TGCGCCAGCAGCTTGGAGGGCGGGAGGGTTGATGAGCAGTTCTTC
TRBD2	TRBJ2-1	.	TRBV7-9	CASTSIAGAGEQFF	TGTGCCAGCACGTCCATAGCGGGAGCAGGTGAGCAGTTCTTC
.	TRBJ2-1	.	TRBV5-1	CASSLREIYNEQFF	TGCGCCAGCAGCTTACGGGAGATTTACAATGAGCAGTTCTTC
.	TRBJ1-1	.	TRBV6-5	CASKKGPEGTEAFF	TGTGCCAGCAAGAAAGGGCCAGAGGGCACTGAAGCTTTCTTT
.	TRBJ1-1	.	TRBV27	CASSLWATERTEAFF	TGTGCCAGCAGTTTATGGGCCACTGAAAGAACTGAAGCTTTCTTT
TRBD1	TRBJ2-5	.	TRBV6-2/TRBV6-3	CASSSRDREAETQYF	TGTGCCAGCAGTTCACGGGACAGGGAGGCGGAGACCCAGTACTTC
.	TRBJ2-3	.	TRBV9	CASSAGLASENTQYF	TGTGCCAGCAGCGCCGGACTGGCCTCCGAAAATACGCAGTATTTT
.	TRBJ2-5	.	TRBV4-1	CASSQVTGRETQYF	TGCGCCAGCAGCCAAGTGACAGGACGAGAGACCCAGTACTTC
TRBD1	TRBJ1-5	.	TRBV5-4	CASTKDRGNSNQPQHF	TGTGCCAGCACCAAGGACAGGGGAAATAGCAATCAGCCCCAGCATTTT
.	TRBJ1-1	.	TRBV12-3/TRBV12-4	CASSLGQGTEAFF	TGTGCCAGCAGTTTGGGTCAGGGCACTGAAGCTTTCTTT
.	TRBJ1-2	.	TRBV29-1	CSARRVPDYGYTF	TGCAGCGCCCGGAGGGTCCCGGACTATGGCTACACCTTC
.	TRBJ2-1	.	TRBV4-3	CASSQALSSYNEQFF	TGCGCCAGCAGCCAAGCCTTGAGCTCCTACAATGAGCAGTTCTTC
.	TRBJ1-5	.	TRBV19	CASSAYRVGSNQPQHF	TGTGCCAGTAGTGCGTACAGGGTTGGGTCGAATCAGCCCCAGCATTTT
.	TRBJ2-5	.	TRBV21-1	CASHRHRGHVEETQYF	TGTGCCAGCCATAGGCACAGGGGGCATGTGGAAGAGACCCAGTACTTC
.	TRBJ2-1	.	TRBV7-2	CASSLWGQGQFF	TGTGCCAGCAGCTTATGGGGACAAGGGCAGTTCTTC
TRBD2	TRBJ2-3	.	TRBV7-2	CASSLVSTSGADTQYF	TGTGCCAGCAGCTTAGTTTCGACTAGCGGGGCAGATACGCAGTATTTT
.	TRBJ2-1	.	TRBV19	CASSRGSSYNEQFF	TGTGCCAGTAGTAGAGGCAGCTCCTACAATGAGCAGTTCTTC
.	TRBJ1-1	.	TRBV11-2	CASSTRWGDTEAFF	TGTGCCAGCAGCACCCGTTGGGGGGACACTGAAGCTTTCTTT
.	TRBJ2-5	.	TRBV6-2/TRBV6-3	CASSYSRKETQYF	TGTGCCAGCAGTTACTCGAGGAAAGAGACCCAGTACTTC
TRBD1	TRBJ1-2	.	TRBV5-6	CASSGTGGDYGYTF	TGTGCCAGCAGCGGGACAGGGGGCGACTATGGCTACACCTTC